What follows are 21 T cell receptor beta chains derived from one specimen sequenced in a study of human T cells and chemical hapten exposure. Documented time point: patch test 3, about 24 weeks after DPC sensitization. As for treatment: therapeutic diphenylcyclopropenone sensitization with weekly scalp DPC. TCRdb recomputed calls from the RACE reads with MiXCR, one row per CDR3 protein. The sample has some 84,000 distinct CDR3 sequences, 10% to 13% seen once; the top ten hold approximately 3.7%. The sample here was whole blood, taken in connection with sensitization to the hapten diphenylcyclopropenone (DPC). Every receptor here comes from a woman aged 45-59 years with alopecia areata. Some clones in this sample may be carry-over from other donors' samples.

The V gene is TRBV7-2, the J gene TRBJ2-5; D not resolved. The CDR3 length is 14 residues. Germline CDR1 and CDR2: SGHTA and FQGNSA. V lost 1 base, J lost 8 bases, and 14 bases lay in between. The CDR3 reads CASSLEFSQPTQYF. The CDR3 DNA reads as TGTGCCAGCAGCTTAGAATTCAGCCAGCCCACCCAGTACTTC. Supplemented by reference TRBV7-2 and TRBJ2-5, the full variable domain reads GAGVSQSPSNKVTEKGKDVELRCDPISGHTALYWYRQSLGQGLEFLIYFQGNSAPDKSGLPSDRFSAERTGGSVSTLTIQRTQQEDSAVYLCASSLEFSQPTQYFGPGTRLLVL.

This clonotype was observed a few times. V usage is TRBV9 and J usage is TRBJ1-1; 7 bases are a match to TRBD1. Germline values: CDR1 SGDLS, CDR2 YYNGEE. The CDR3 loop spans 15 amino acids. Trimming cost V 4 bases and J 6 bases; bases outside gene matches: 12. The CDR3 here is CASSPPTGENAEAFF. The CDR3 region has the DNA TGTGCCAGCAGCCCCCCCACAGGGGAGAATGCTGAAGCTTTCTTT. Variable domain in full (rest from reference TRBV9 and TRBJ1-1): DSGVTQTPKHLITATGQRVTLRCSPRSGDLSVYWYQQSLDQGLQFLIQYYNGEERAKGNILERFSAQQFPDLHSELNLSSLELGDSALYFCASSPPTGENAEAFFGQGTRLTVV.

This clonotype was seen ten or more times. The chain has TRBV18 and TRBJ1-1; D unclear. The CDR3 totals 13 residues. Trimming left V 3 bases short and J 5 bases short, with 10 bases between. Germline V gene sequence: CDR1 KGHSH, CDR2 LQKENI. CDR3: CASSPAQSTEAFF. CDR3 nucleotide sequence: TGTGCCAGCTCACCGGCACAGTCGACTGAAGCTTTCTTT.

This clonotype has more than one count but fewer than ten. V and J are TRBV20-1 and TRBJ1-1; unclear D gene. This CDR3 is 14 amino acids long. Per germline, CDR1 DFQATT and CDR2 SNEGSKA (reference sequence). Trimming stripped 0 bases from V and 2 bases from J, with 10 bases between. The CDR3 nucleotides read TGCAGTGCTAGAGATCCCGCACCCAACACTGAAGCTTTCTTT. It encodes CSARDPAPNTEAFF.

The chain employs TRBV19 and TRBJ2-7; weak D call: TRBD2 (5 bases). CDR3 length equals 13 residues. Deletions cut 1 base from V and 6 bases from J, with 10 bases between. Germline loops: CDR1 LNHDA, CDR2 SQIVND (reference sequence). In DNA form, the CDR3 reads TGTGCCAGTAGTATAGCGGGATGGGGCGAGCAGTACTTC. It translates to CASSIAGWGEQYF. Full variable domain (rest looked up from reference TRBV19 and TRBJ2-7): DGGITQSPKYLFRKEGQNVTLSCEQNLNHDAMYWYRQDPGQGLRLIYYSQIVNDFQKGDIAEGYSVSREKKESFPLTVTSAQKNPTAFYLCASSIAGWGEQYFGPGTRLTVT.

Concerning this clonotype: The CDR3 does not close with the conserved phenylalanine or tryptophan, likely indicating a read error. This rearrangement joins TRBV2 to TRBJ2-5, with TRBD2 matching over 9 bases. CDR1 is SNHLY and CDR2 is FYNNEI in the germline V gene. V was pared by 6 bases and J by 3 bases, with 8 bases of the junction left unmatched. The length of the CDR3 is 15 residues. CDR3 bases: TGTGCCAGCAGGCCCCTAGCGGGATTAGAAGAGACCCAGTACCTC. Amino acids: CASRPLAGLEETQYL.

V is TRBV28 and J is TRBJ2-2; maybe TRBD1 (5 bases). Trimming took off 5 bases at V and 7 bases at J, with 17 bases between the two ends. Germline CDR1 and CDR2: MDHEN and SYDVKM. The CDR3 has 15 amino acids. DNA of the CDR3: TGTGCCAGCAGTCCGCCCCCAGGGTCGGGCGGGGAGCTGTTTTTT. It encodes CASSPPPGSGGELFF.

The V call is TRBV6-4, the J call TRBJ2-1, with TRBD2 identical over 7 bases. The V segment lost 2 bases and the J segment 6 bases; nucleotides outside the gene matches: 4. Germline lookup yields CDR1 MRHNA and CDR2 SNTAGT. This CDR3 is 14 amino acids long. CDR3 sequence: CASSDPGGSNEQFF. In DNA, the CDR3 is TGTGCCAGCAGTGACCCGGGCGGGAGCAATGAGCAGTTCTTC.

This clonotype was observed at least ten times. This chain uses TRBV27 with TRBJ1-2; D not resolved. The germline V gene encodes CDR1 MNHEY and CDR2 SMNVEV (reference sequence). This CDR3 is built from 13 residues. The germline V and J ends were trimmed by 5 bases and 5 bases, with 12 bases remaining between them. The CDR3 spells CASSPAVGYGYTF. The DNA of the CDR3 is TGTGCCAGCAGTCCCGCCGTGGGGTATGGCTACACCTTC.

This clonotype was seen at least ten times. The J gene is TRBJ2-3, the V gene TRBV24-1, with D tentatively TRBD2 (5 bases). Trimming stripped 4 bases from V and 0 bases from J, with 7 bases between. The CDR3 length is 14 residues. The germline V gene has CDR1 KGHDR and CDR2 SFDVKD. CDR3: CATSDRTSTDTQYF. The CDR3 region has the DNA TGTGCCACCAGTGACCGGACTAGCACAGATACGCAGTATTTT.

This clonotype has at least ten counts. The chain employs TRBV30 and TRBJ1-1; no clear D. The length of the CDR3 is 14 residues. V lost 0 bases to trimming and J lost 2 bases, with 10 bases between them. The germline gives CDR1 GTSNPN, CDR2 SVGIG (reference sequence). CDR3 nucleotides: TGTGCCTGGAGTGTACTGGGGAGAAACACTGAAGCTTTCTTT. Protein product: CAWSVLGRNTEAFF.

The chain is built from TRBV28 and TRBJ1-2; D remains unclear. The CDR3 covers 14 residues. Germline V gene lookup returns CDR1 MDHEN and CDR2 SYDVKM. V was clipped by 5 bases and J by 5 bases, with 15 bases between them. DNA for the CDR3: TGTGCCAGCAGTGCTCCTCCGACGTATTATGGCTACACCTTC. Protein: CASSAPPTYYGYTF.

In this sample, this clonotype turned up many times. The genes are TRBV27 and TRBJ1-1; 9 bases match TRBD1. This CDR3 spans 13 amino acids. The germline V gene encodes CDR1 MNHEY and CDR2 SMNVEV (reference sequence). V shed 4 bases, J shed 11 bases, and the junction held 8 bases outside the gene matches. CDR3 amino acids: CASSSYRGLGAFF. The CDR3 region has the DNA TGTGCCAGCAGTTCCTACAGGGGGCTAGGGGCTTTCTTT.

This clonotype was seen ten or more times. The junction shows a germline mismatch at one end, possibly a read error. This sequence joins TRBV30 and TRBJ1-6, with 7 bases matching TRBD1. CDR1 GTSNPN and CDR2 SVGIG come from the germline V gene (reference sequence). This CDR3 region has 12 residues. DNA for the CDR3: TGTGCCTGGAGTCGACAGGGTTCAGCCCTCCACTTT. Translated, it gives CAWSRQGSALHF. Full variable domain (remainder filled in from reference TRBV30 and TRBJ1-6): SQTIHQWPATLVQPVGSPLSLECTVEGTSNPNLYWYRQAAGRGLQLLFYSVGIGQISSEVPQNLSASRPQDRQFILSSKKLLLSDSGFYLCAWSRQGSALHFGNGTRLTVT.

V is TRBV28 and J is TRBJ1-1; possible D gene TRBD1, 6 bases. V was shortened by 6 bases and J by 6 bases, with 17 bases between the two germline ends. CDR1 is MDHEN and CDR2 is SYDVKM in the germline V gene. There are 14 residues in the CDR3. The CDR3 protein is CASSPGVLVAEAFF. CDR3 DNA sequence: TGTGCCAGCAGCCCAGGGGTTTTGGTGGCTGAAGCTTTCTTT.

This clonotype was found a few times. The chain is built from TRBV2 and TRBJ2-6, with 8 bases matching TRBD1. Germline loops: CDR1 SNHLY, CDR2 FYNNEI. This CDR3 has 15 amino acids. With 11 bases clipped from V and 0 bases from J, the junction kept 6 bases outside the gene matches. CDR3 protein: CASRDRISGANVLTF. CDR3 nucleotide sequence: TGTGCCTCCCGGGACAGGATCTCTGGGGCCAACGTCCTGACTTTC.

This clonotype was observed a few times. The chain joins TRBV12-3 or TRBV12-4 to TRBJ2-3; 9 nucleotides line up with TRBD2. The CDR3 is made up of 16 amino acids. V gave up 1 base and J gave up 5 bases; unmatched junction bases: 7. For the CDR3, the DNA is TGTGCCAGCAGTTTAGGGGCTAGCGGGAAGGGAGATACGCAGTATTTT. Residues: CASSLGASGKGDTQYF.

This clonotype came up many times. This chain links TRBV18 with TRBJ2-7, with D possibly TRBD2 on 5 matching bases. There are 15 residues in the CDR3. CDR1 KGHSH and CDR2 LQKENI come from the germline V gene. V was cut by 3 bases and J by 0 bases, with 12 bases left in between. The CDR3 spells CASSPTQGGSYEQYF. The CDR3 DNA is TGTGCCAGCTCACCGACACAAGGAGGCTCCTACGAGCAGTACTTC.

There are a few counts of this clonotype. The chain recombines TRBV11-2 with TRBJ1-1; no clear D. The V and J ends lost 5 bases and 5 bases respectively, with 15 bases between them. From germline, CDR1 is SGHAT and CDR2 FQNNGV. This CDR3 spans 14 amino acids. The CDR3 region has the DNA TGTGCCAGCAGCCCGTCGGAGGATGGAACTGAAGCTTTCTTT. Translating it yields CASSPSEDGTEAFF.

Ten or more counts support this clonotype. The gene calls are TRBV20-1 and TRBJ2-5, with D hard to call. This CDR3 contains 16 residues. V lost 2 bases to trimming and J lost 0 bases, with 16 bases between them. The V gene's germline CDR1 is DFQATT and CDR2 SNEGSKA (reference sequence). CDR3 DNA: TGCAGTGCTAGACTGGACGGACGCTCGTACCAAGAGACCCAGTACTTC. This codes for CSARLDGRSYQETQYF.

In its sample, this clonotype was seen many times. This chain joins TRBV27 and TRBJ2-1; D remains unclear. The germline CDR1 and CDR2 sequences are MNHEY and SMNVEV (reference sequence). V lost 8 bases and J 8 bases, leaving 19 bases between the germline ends. The CDR3 length is 14 residues. CDR3 in DNA: TGTGCCAGCCTAAGAAGAGCCTCCGGGCATGAGCAGTTCTTC. Encoded protein: CASLRRASGHEQFF.